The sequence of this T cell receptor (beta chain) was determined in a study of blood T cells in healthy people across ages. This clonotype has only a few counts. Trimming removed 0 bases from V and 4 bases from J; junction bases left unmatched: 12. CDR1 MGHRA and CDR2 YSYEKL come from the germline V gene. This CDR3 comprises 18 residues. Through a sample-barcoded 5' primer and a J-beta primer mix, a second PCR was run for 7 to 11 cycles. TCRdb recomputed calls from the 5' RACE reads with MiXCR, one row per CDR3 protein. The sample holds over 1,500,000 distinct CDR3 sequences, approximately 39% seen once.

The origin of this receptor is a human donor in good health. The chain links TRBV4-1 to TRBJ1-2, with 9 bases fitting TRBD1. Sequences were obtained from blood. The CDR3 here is CASSQDLTGGLFFYGYTF. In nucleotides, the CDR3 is TGCGCCAGCAGCCAAGATTTAACAGGGGGCCTATTCTTCTATGGCTACACCTTC.